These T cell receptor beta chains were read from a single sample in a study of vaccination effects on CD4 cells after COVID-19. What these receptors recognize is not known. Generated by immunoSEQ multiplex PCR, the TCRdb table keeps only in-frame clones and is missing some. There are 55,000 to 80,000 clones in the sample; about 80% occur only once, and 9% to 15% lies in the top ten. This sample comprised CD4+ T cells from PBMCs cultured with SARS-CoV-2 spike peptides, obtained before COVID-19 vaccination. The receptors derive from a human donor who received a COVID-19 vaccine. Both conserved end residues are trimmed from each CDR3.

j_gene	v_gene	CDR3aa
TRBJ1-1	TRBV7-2	ASSLVMGQGSEAF
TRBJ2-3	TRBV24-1	ATSDTGQGAGDTQY
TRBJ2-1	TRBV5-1	ASSLDRGGGAAYNEQF
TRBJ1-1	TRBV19	ASIHPGRSTTEAF
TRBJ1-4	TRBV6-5	ASSPTPQGRGKLF
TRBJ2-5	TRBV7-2	ASSSMVGTGEETQY
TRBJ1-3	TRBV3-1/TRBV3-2	ASSQALHSGNTIY
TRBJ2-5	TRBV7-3	ASSFDRGREETQY
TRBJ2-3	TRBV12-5	ASGLQGIPTDTQY
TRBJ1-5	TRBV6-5	ASSYLGSNQPQH
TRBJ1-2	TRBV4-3	ASSQYSEAREGYT
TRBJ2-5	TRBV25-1	ASSALNLRPGETQY
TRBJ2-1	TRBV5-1	ASSLVFGLAGGNEQF
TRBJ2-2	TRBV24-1	ATSDPPGPRARTGELF
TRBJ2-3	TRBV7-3	ASSPLTGDTQY
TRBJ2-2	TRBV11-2	ASNPPGYTGELF
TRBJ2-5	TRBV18	ASSPGQRETQY
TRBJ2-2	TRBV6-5	ASSYTGTVNTGELF
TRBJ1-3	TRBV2	ASSALEIISGNTIY
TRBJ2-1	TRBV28	ASSLRGPVNNEQF
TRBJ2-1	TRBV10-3	AISESGGGTYNEQF
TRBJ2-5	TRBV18	ASSLAGFQETQY
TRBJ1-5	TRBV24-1	ATSAQGSQPQH
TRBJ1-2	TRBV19	ASTPGGDDYGYT
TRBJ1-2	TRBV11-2	ALSGLRYGYT
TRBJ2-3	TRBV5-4	ASSEGLAISSDTQY
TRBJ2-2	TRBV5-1	ASSPTGVTYTGELF
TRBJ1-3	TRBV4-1	ASSAAGSGNSGNTIY
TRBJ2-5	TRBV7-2	ASRRSPQETQY
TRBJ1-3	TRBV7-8	ASSLGWQGASGNTIY
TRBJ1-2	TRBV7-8	ASSLAGNYGYT
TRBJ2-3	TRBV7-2	ASSFKWGDDTQY
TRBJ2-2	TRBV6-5	ASLWGAGELF
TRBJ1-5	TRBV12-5	ASGLVLGHWGDQPQH
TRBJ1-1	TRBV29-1	SVDRTTEAF
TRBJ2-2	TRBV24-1	ATSLGHPTGELF
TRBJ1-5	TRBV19	ASNQGHRPQH